This is a list of T cell receptor beta chains from one sample in a study of shared clonotypes between healthy human individuals. Clones were read by immunoSEQ multiplex PCR, and TCRdb kept only the in-frame ones, dropping some. The table lists about 980,000 clones, 70% to 85% of them singletons, with approximately 1.5% in the top ten. Sequenced material: memory CD4+ T cells sorted from blood. All receptors derive from a man younger than 35 in good health. CDR3s include the opening cysteine and the closing phenylalanine or tryptophan. A D gene is named only where the DNA matches it firmly. Clone size appears in some rows only: once, few, many, or a class for an expanded clone.

TGTGCCAGTAAAACCGGACAGGGGGCGTACGAGCAGTACTTC,CASKTGQGAYEQYF,-,TRBJ2-7,TRBV19,TRBD1
TGCGCCAGCAGCTTGGAGGGACAGGGAGAGACCCAGTACTTC,CASSLEGQGETQYF,few,TRBJ2-5,TRBV5-1,TRBD1
TGTGCCACCAGCAGAGCGAGTAGCGTTGATGAGCAGTTCTTC,CATSRASSVDEQFF,few,TRBJ2-1,TRBV15,-
TGTGCCAGCAGCCCCAGGTCAGGCAGGGGGCAAGAGACCCAGTACTTC,CASSPRSGRGQETQYF,-,TRBJ2-5,TRBV7-8,TRBD1
TGTGCCAGCAGTTACAGGGTGTCGGACACTGAAGCTTTCTTT,CASSYRVSDTEAFF,-,TRBJ1-1,TRBV27,-
TGCAGCGGTGATGAGGGGGGACCTAGCGGGGTATGGGAGAAAGAGACCCAGTACTTC,CSGDEGGPSGVWEKETQYF,-,TRBJ2-5,TRBV29-1,TRBD2
TGCGCCAGCAGCTTTGCGTTCGGGGTAGTCGGGGAGCTGTTTTTT,CASSFAFGVVGELFF,-,TRBJ2-2,TRBV5-1,-
TGTGCCAGTAGTTCGACAGGGAAAGGTCAGCCCCAGCATTTT,CASSSTGKGQPQHF,few,TRBJ1-5,TRBV19,TRBD1
TGCGCCAGCAGCCCGGACGGAAACTACGAGCAGTACTTC,CASSPDGNYEQYF,-,TRBJ2-7,TRBV5-1,-
TGTGCCAGTAGTATCGTAGATACGCAGTATTTT,CASSIVDTQYF,-,TRBJ2-3,TRBV19,-
TGTGCCAGTAGTATAGGGGAGGGGTTAACCCAGTACTTC,CASSIGEGLTQYF,-,TRBJ2-5,TRBV19,TRBD2
TGCGCCAGCAGCCAAGCCGGACTAGCGGGGGGCATGACCTACGAGCAGTACTTC,CASSQAGLAGGMTYEQYF,-,TRBJ2-7,TRBV4-1,TRBD2
TGCGCCAGCAGCCAACGTACAGGGGGCAGCGACGAGCAGTACTTC,CASSQRTGGSDEQYF,-,TRBJ2-7,TRBV4-3,TRBD1
TGTGCCAGCTCAATCCAGCAGGGGGCCGGCACTGAAGCTTTCTTT,CASSIQQGAGTEAFF,-,TRBJ1-1,TRBV18,TRBD1
TGTGCCAGCAGCCCACGCATGCAGCCGAACTATGGCTACACCTTC,CASSPRMQPNYGYTF,-,TRBJ1-2,TRBV7-9,-
TGTGCCAGCAGGGATCCAGGGAACGAGCAGTACTTC,CASRDPGNEQYF,-,TRBJ2-7,TRBV2,-
TGTGCCATCAACCCAGGACTAGCGGGAGACGGGGAGCTGTTTTTT,CAINPGLAGDGELFF,-,TRBJ2-2,TRBV10-3,TRBD2
TGTGCCAGCCATCTGGGACTTCGCACAGATACGCAGTATTTT,CASHLGLRTDTQYF,-,TRBJ2-3,TRBV6-1,-
TGTGCCAGCAGGGGAGCGGGGGCCTACCAAGAGACCCAGTACTTC,CASRGAGAYQETQYF,-,TRBJ2-5,TRBV2,TRBD2
TGCGCCAGCAGCCAAGATTACTCCAATACGCAGTATTTT,CASSQDYSNTQYF,-,TRBJ2-3,TRBV4-1,-
TGTGCCATCAGTGAGTCGAAGGGCCAAGACGGCACAGATACGCAGTATTTT,CAISESKGQDGTDTQYF,-,TRBJ2-3,TRBV10-3,-
TGTGCCAGCAGCTTAGGACTAGCGGGAGGGGGGACAGATACGCAGTATTTT,CASSLGLAGGGTDTQYF,-,TRBJ2-3,TRBV7-2,TRBD2
TGTGCCAGCAGCTTAGAGGTAGCGGTCGAGCAGTACTTC,CASSLEVAVEQYF,few,TRBJ2-7,TRBV7-2,-
TGTGCCAGTAGTAATCGGGGGGCGCAAGAGACCCAGTACTTC,CASSNRGAQETQYF,-,TRBJ2-5,TRBV19,-
TGTGCCAGCAGCTCGGTCGGCCATTCCTACGAGCAGTACTTC,CASSSVGHSYEQYF,-,TRBJ2-7,TRBV5-6,-
TGTGCCTGGAGTGATTGGGGGCTCGGCTACACCTTC,CAWSDWGLGYTF,-,TRBJ1-2,TRBV30,-
TGTGCCAGCAGCCCCGGGACAGGGAATACCTACGAGCAGTACTTC,CASSPGTGNTYEQYF,-,TRBJ2-7,TRBV7-9,TRBD1
TGTGCCAGCTCACCACTGACAGGGTATACTGAAGCTTTCTTT,CASSPLTGYTEAFF,-,TRBJ1-1,TRBV18,TRBD1
TGTGCCAGCCAGGATGCTGGCGGGAGGGCCGCAGATACGCAGTATTTT,CASQDAGGRAADTQYF,few,TRBJ2-3,TRBV5-4,TRBD2
TGTGCCAGCTCACCTTACGGTAACCAAGAGACCCAGTACTTC,CASSPYGNQETQYF,-,TRBJ2-5,TRBV18,-
TGTGCCACCAGCAGAGACAGGGGGCAACAAGAGACCCAGTACTTC,CATSRDRGQQETQYF,-,TRBJ2-5,TRBV15,TRBD1
TGTGCCTGGAGTAGCGGGGTAGTGCCCAATGAGCAGTTCTTC,CAWSSGVVPNEQFF,-,TRBJ2-1,TRBV30,TRBD2
TGCGCCAGCAGCCAAATCCGGGACAGGGGGCGATTGTCTGGGGCCAACGTCCTGACTTTC,CASSQIRDRGRLSGANVLTF,-,TRBJ2-6,TRBV4-1,TRBD1
TGTGCCAGCAGCCCGGGCGGTAACTATGGCTACACCTTC,CASSPGGNYGYTF,-,TRBJ1-2,TRBV27,-
TGTGCCAGCAGCCCTGGACAGCGGAACTATGGCTACACCTTC,CASSPGQRNYGYTF,-,TRBJ1-2,TRBV27,-
TGTGCCAGTACCGCGACAGGGGGCGCTGTGACAGATACGCAGTATTTT,CASTATGGAVTDTQYF,-,TRBJ2-3,TRBV19,TRBD1
TGTGCCAGCAGCAAAAGCGGCAGGGGACAAGAGACCCAGTACTTC,CASSKSGRGQETQYF,few,TRBJ2-5,TRBV21-1,-